This TCR beta chain is drawn from a study of T cells in Graves' hyperthyroidism and ophthalmopathy. Trimming removed 5 bases from V and 1 base from J, with 14 bases in between. The CDR3 spans 15 residues. Germline CDR1 reads LNHDA; CDR2 reads SQIVND (reference sequence). To note about this clonotype: Its antigen remains unknown.

Researchers amplified the TCR beta CDR3 regions from RNA transcripts. During a first-round RT-PCR of the TCR CDR3, the HTBI primer set was used. TCRdb itself ran the multiplex PCR reads through MiXCR, one entry per CDR3 protein. The data hold hundreds of thousands of distinct CDR3 sequences, with 15% to 20% observed a single time. Study-level results: Expanded thyroid clonotypes (above 0.001) were mostly also found in blood.

The rearrangement links TRBV19 to TRBJ1-1, with D possibly TRBD1 on 6 matching bases. This TCR derives from a woman aged 50 to 60 with Graves' hyperthyroidism that later progressed to Graves' ophthalmopathy. The specimen was blood. The CDR3: CASSSQGRRNTEAFF. CDR3 nucleotides: TGTGCCAGTAGTTCACAGGGCCGGAGGAACACTGAAGCTTTCTTT.